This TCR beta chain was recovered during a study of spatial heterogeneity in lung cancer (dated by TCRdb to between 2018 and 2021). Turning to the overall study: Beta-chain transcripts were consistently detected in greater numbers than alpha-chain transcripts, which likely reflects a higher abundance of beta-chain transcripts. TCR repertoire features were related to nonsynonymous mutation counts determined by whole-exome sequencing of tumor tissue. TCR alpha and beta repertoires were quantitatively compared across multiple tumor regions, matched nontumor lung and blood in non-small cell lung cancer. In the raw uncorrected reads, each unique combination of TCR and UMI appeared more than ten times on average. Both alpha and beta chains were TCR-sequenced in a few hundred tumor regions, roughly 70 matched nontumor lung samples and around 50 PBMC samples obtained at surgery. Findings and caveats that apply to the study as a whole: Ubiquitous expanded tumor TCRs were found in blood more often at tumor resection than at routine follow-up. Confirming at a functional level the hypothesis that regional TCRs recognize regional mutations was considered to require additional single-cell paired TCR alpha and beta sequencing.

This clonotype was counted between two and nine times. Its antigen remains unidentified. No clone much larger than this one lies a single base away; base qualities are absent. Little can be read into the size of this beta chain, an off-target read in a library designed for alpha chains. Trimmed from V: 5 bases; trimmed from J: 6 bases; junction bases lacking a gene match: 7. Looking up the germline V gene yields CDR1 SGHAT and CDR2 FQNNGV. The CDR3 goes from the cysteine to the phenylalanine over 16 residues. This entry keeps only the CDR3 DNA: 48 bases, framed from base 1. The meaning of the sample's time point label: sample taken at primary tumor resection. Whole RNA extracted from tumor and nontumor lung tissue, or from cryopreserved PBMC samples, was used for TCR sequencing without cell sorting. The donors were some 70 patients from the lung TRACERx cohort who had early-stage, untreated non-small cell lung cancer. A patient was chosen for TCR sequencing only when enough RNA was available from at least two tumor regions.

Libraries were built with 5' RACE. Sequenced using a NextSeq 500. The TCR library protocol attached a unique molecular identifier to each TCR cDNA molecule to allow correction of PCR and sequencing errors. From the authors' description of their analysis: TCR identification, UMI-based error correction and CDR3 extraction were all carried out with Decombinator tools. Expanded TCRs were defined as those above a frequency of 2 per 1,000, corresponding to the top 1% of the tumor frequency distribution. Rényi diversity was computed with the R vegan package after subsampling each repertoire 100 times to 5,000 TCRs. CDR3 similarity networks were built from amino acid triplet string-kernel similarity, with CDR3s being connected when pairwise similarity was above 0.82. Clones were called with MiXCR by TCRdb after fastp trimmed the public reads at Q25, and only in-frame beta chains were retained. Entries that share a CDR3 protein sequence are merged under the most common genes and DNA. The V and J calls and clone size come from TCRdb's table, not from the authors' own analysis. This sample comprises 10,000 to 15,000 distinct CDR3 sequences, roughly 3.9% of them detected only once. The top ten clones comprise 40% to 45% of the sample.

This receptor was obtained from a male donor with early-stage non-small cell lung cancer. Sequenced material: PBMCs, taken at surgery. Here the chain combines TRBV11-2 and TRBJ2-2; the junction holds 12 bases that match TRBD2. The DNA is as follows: TGTGCCAGCAGCCCGCCTAGCGGGAGGGTAGCCGGGGAGCTGTTTTTT. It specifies CASSPPSGRVAGELFF.